Described below is a single T cell receptor beta chain sequence and its context. This clone's antigen is unknown. Base qualities were left out, and no much larger clone turns up one base away. The data belong to a study of cytomegalovirus exposure and HLA in healthy donors (dated by TCRdb to between 2016 and 2019). About the full investigation: A later analysis indicated that the 130 or so validation repertoires were generated on the platform also employed for the 666 repertoires of the first cohort. The study aimed to test whether cataloging public T cell receptors could reveal signatures of past pathogen exposure. A separate validation cohort of about 110 different subjects was used in addition to the roughly 670-subject first cohort. To predict cytomegalovirus infection status, the study brought together high-throughput TCR immunosequencing, statistical association of individual TCRs with disease status, and machine learning.

What the study reported, not specific to this receptor: A total of fewer than 200 TCR beta chains were listed by the study as associated with cytomegalovirus. While some public TCRs were present in many individuals, most TCR sequences turned up only very rarely across donors. The classifier was reported to diagnose cytomegalovirus status with high specificity and sensitivity in both the original cohort and the validation cohort. All 120 or so repertoires were used to score co-occurrence in the validation cohort in a later analysis, because that analysis had no HLA typing for the cohort. A later analysis found that TCRs clustered in the first cohort also tended to co-occur in the 120 or so validation repertoires, with roughly 95% of cluster scores above 0. In vitro tests confirmed that a few of the cytomegalovirus-associated TCR beta chains recognize cytomegalovirus antigens. The authors suggested that the approach could potentially be generalized to other disease states and immunological phenotypes.

The donors belonged to the validation cohort of roughly 120 subjects, which was separate from the approximately 680-subject first cohort. Trimming leaves V shorter by 4 bases and J shorter by 6 bases, with the junction holding 14 bases beyond the gene matches. The CDR3 goes from the cysteine to the phenylalanine over 17 residues. Only CDR3 DNA is held: 51 bases, read in frame from base 1. As encoded in the germline V gene, CDR1 is MGHRA while CDR2 is YSYEKL. The library was made by the immunoSEQ multiplex PCR assay. The study's own analysis went as follows. A statistical classification framework was developed to diagnose cytomegalovirus status using the catalog of TCR beta chain sequences. TCRdb retrieved this table from immuneACCESS and kept in-frame rearrangements only. Not all clones are present; in checked studies, unresolved V genes account for under half, and no reason is known for the remainder. Clone size and V and J calls were adopted from that table, with D and trimming inferred from the DNA. The sample data list some 68,000 clones, and roughly 96% of these were observed just once. 2% to 2.5% of the sample rests with the top ten.

The sample consisted of PBMCs. The TCR sequence derives from a man younger than 30 in good health and CMV-seronegative. The receptor chain draws on TRBV4-1 and TRBJ2-4; TRBD1 fits 8 bases in the junction. The CDR3 region: CASSPPGGRGRVNIQYF. The DNA sequence is TGCGCCAGCAGCCCCCCCGGAGGCAGGGGGCGAGTAAACATTCAGTACTTC.